Each of the 3 T cell receptor beta chains below was sequenced from the same sample in a study of blood T cell repertoires in COVID-19. Libraries were prepared by immunoSEQ multiplex PCR; TCRdb keeps only in-frame clonotypes and omits some of them. The sample has over 10,000 clones, approximately 89% seen once. Sequenced material: peripheral blood. Every receptor here comes from a human donor in a cohort sampled during active COVID-19.

CDR3 amino acids: CASSRGQGATETQYF. In DNA form, the CDR3 reads TGTGCCAGCAGTAGGGGACAGGGGGCTACGGAGACCCAGTACTTC. The chain has TRBV25-1 and TRBJ2-5; 12 bases are shared with TRBD1. Germline V gene data show CDR1 as MGHDK and CDR2 as SYGVNS. The CDR3 totals 15 residues. The V and J ends lost 5 bases and 5 bases, in that order; junction bases with no gene match: 6.

The sample holds a few counts of this clone. This chain connects TRBV19 to TRBJ2-7, with TRBD1 identical over 8 bases. The CDR3 is 14 amino acids. Germline CDR1 LNHDA, CDR2 SQIVND (reference sequence). V lost 5 bases, J lost 2 bases, and 5 bases stayed unmatched. Here the CDR3 reads CASSFGTGTYEQYF. The CDR3 region has the DNA TGTGCCAGTAGTTTCGGGACAGGTACCTACGAGCAGTACTTC.

The chain couples TRBV30 to TRBJ2-1; TRBD2 aligns across 9 bases. J gave up 7 bases and V 0 bases, and 7 bases lay outside the gene matches. The CDR3 has 15 amino acids. Germline CDR1 is GTSNPN and CDR2 is SVGIG (reference sequence). The CDR3 sequence: CAWSVRGGVLNEQFF. In nucleotides, the CDR3 is TGTGCCTGGAGTGTACGCGGGGGGGTGCTAAATGAGCAGTTCTTC.